The 6 T cell receptor beta chains presented below share a single source sample, sequenced in a study of shared clonotypes between healthy human individuals (dated by TCRdb to the early 2020s). Library preparation used the immunoSEQ multiplex PCR assay. The table comes from immuneACCESS by way of TCRdb, which keeps in-frame sequences with V and J called. Part of the clones is missing from these tables; in studies checked, under half for an unresolved V gene and the rest for unknown reasons. This sample gives about 1.1 million clones in total; approximately 75% of them show up just once. In total, the top ten clones hold roughly 0.83% of the sample. Material: memory CD4+ T cells from PBMCs. In light of the paper, this sample's cell subset or site label describes: CD45RA-negative fraction. The receptor source for this set is a man aged 18-30 years in good health. Some clones in this sample may be carry-over from other donors' samples.

V usage is TRBV5-1 and J usage is TRBJ1-1, with D unclear. Germline loops: CDR1 SGHRS, CDR2 YFSETQ. Trimming removed 0 bases from V and 3 bases from J, with 12 bases in between. This CDR3 spans 15 amino acids. DNA for the CDR3: TGCGCCAGCAGCTTGGAGAACAGCTTGGACACTGAAGCTTTCTTT. Amino acids: CASSLENSLDTEAFF.

This chain uses TRBV28 with TRBJ1-1; a weak D match, TRBD1 (5 bases). The V gene lost 6 bases and the J gene lost 6 bases, with 20 bases spanning the gap. The CDR3 extends over 15 amino acids. CDR1 and CDR2 (germline): MDHEN, SYDVKM. The CDR3 nucleotides are TGTGCCAGCAGAACGCGGTGGGACCCTAGGGCTGAAGCTTTCTTT. Translation gives CASRTRWDPRAEAFF.

The chain links TRBV7-9 to TRBJ2-7; 11 positions agree with TRBD2. The CDR3 covers 15 residues. V shed 3 bases, J shed 4 bases, and the junction held 5 bases outside the gene matches. Germline V gene sequence: CDR1 SEHNR, CDR2 FQNEAQ (reference sequence). Written as DNA, the CDR3 is TGTGCCAGCAGCTTTTCGACTAGCGGGGCGTACGAGCAGTACTTC. The encoded protein is CASSFSTSGAYEQYF.

J is TRBJ1-2 and V is TRBV27; D gene unclear. The V end was cut by 6 bases, the J end by 8 bases, with 16 bases between. The germline V gene encodes CDR1 MNHEY and CDR2 SMNVEV (reference sequence). The length of the CDR3 is 13 residues. The CDR3 DNA follows: TGTGCCAGCAGCTCCTCCCCTATAGGAGGCTACACCTTC. Protein sequence: CASSSSPIGGYTF.

The chain employs TRBV19 and TRBJ1-3; possibly TRBD1 for D (6 bases). This CDR3 contains 17 residues. CDR1 is LNHDA and CDR2 is SQIVND in the germline V gene (reference sequence). With 7 bases removed from V and 0 bases from J, the gap between germline ends came to 19 bases. CDR3 nucleotides: TGTGCCAGTACCCGGTCAGGGACACCGAGCTCTGGAAACACCATATATTTT. Translated, it gives CASTRSGTPSSGNTIYF.

The chain has TRBV5-4 and TRBJ2-1; TRBD2 matches 10 bases. Germline CDR1 SGHNT, CDR2 YYREEE (reference sequence). The CDR3 runs 17 residues. V gave up 0 bases and J gave up 7 bases; unmatched junction bases: 10. Written as DNA, the CDR3 is TGTGCCAGCAGCTTGGCCTCGAGCGGGAGGGCCTTGAATGAGCAGTTCTTC. Its protein is CASSLASSGRALNEQFF.